Shown below are 29 T cell receptor beta chains from a single sample sequenced in a study of blood T cell repertoires in COVID-19. This table comes from immunoSEQ multiplex PCR, and its TCRdb copy is limited to in-frame clones, with some not included. This repertoire shows approximately 76,000 clones, over 75% found once; its top ten account for around 10%. Sequenced input: peripheral blood. These receptors were obtained from a man aged 45-65 years with acute or convalescent COVID-19.

The rearrangement uses TRBV11-2 and TRBJ1-2, with a weak D call TRBD1 (6 bases). Per the germline V gene, CDR1 is SGHAT and CDR2 is FQNNGV. This CDR3 region has 16 residues. V dropped 2 bases and J dropped 4 bases, with 17 bases sitting between them. This CDR3 is CASSLFQGRNPYGYTF. CDR3 DNA: TGTGCCAGCAGCTTATTTCAGGGGCGAAACCCCTATGGCTACACCTTC.

The chain recombines TRBV28 with TRBJ2-5; TRBD2 matches at 11 bases. V gave up 7 bases and J gave up 2 bases; unmatched junction bases: 9. Germline V gene lookup returns CDR1 MDHEN and CDR2 SYDVKM. This CDR3 is 16 amino acids long. CDR3: CASTLGTSGPQETQYF. In DNA, the CDR3 is TGTGCCAGCACCCTGGGGACTAGCGGACCACAAGAGACCCAGTACTTC. Drawing the rest from reference TRBV28 and TRBJ2-5, the complete variable domain is DVKVTQSSRYLVKRTGEKVFLECVQDMDHENMFWYRQDPGLGLRLIYFSYDVKMKEKGDIPEGYSVSREKKERFSLILESASTNQTSMYLCASTLGTSGPQETQYFGPGTRLLVL.

The CDR3 protein is CASSPAAQRDSPLHF. For the CDR3, the DNA is TGCGCCAGCAGCCCCGCGGCGCAGCGGGATTCACCCCTCCACTTT. This chain connects TRBV4-3 to TRBJ1-6; D gene ambiguous. The CDR3 is 15 residues long. V was pared by 4 bases and J by 8 bases, with 15 bases between. The V gene's germline CDR1 is LGHNA and CDR2 YSLEER.

The chain is built from TRBV2 and TRBJ1-1; no clear D. The CDR3 loop spans 11 amino acids. CDR1 and CDR2 from the germline V gene are SNHLY and FYNNEI. CDR3 bases: TGTCCCCACAAACGGGGTTCTGAAGCTTTCTTT. This codes for CPHKRGSEAFF.

The rearrangement uses TRBV3-1 (or the pseudogene TRBV3-2) and TRBJ2-3, with D tentatively TRBD2 (5 bases). This CDR3 has 17 amino acids. Trimming pared 1 base from V and 6 bases from J, leaving 20 bases between. The germline V gene encodes CDR1 LGHDT and CDR2 YNNKEL (reference sequence). CDR3 amino acids: CASSQVGPDFIRDTQYF. CDR3 bases: TGTGCCAGCAGCCAAGTCGGACCGGACTTCATTCGGGATACGCAGTATTTT.

The chain employs TRBV11-3 and TRBJ1-1, with D unclear. V was pared by 0 bases and J by 2 bases, with 4 bases between. Germline assignment: CDR1 SGHNT and CDR2 YENEEA. The CDR3 has 13 residues. Here the CDR3 DNA reads TGTGCCAGCAGCTTAGATCCTAACACTGAAGCTTTCTTT. Protein: CASSLDPNTEAFF.

The V and J genes are TRBV6-2 or TRBV6-3 and TRBJ2-1, with TRBD2 matching 9 bases. The ends lost 3 bases at V and 3 bases at J; junction bases unmatched: 6. This CDR3 spans 16 amino acids. The germline V gene has CDR1 MNHEY and CDR2 SVGEGT. As DNA, the CDR3 is TGTGCCAGCAGTTATGTGGCGGGGGGGGTCTACAATGAGCAGTTCTTC. This codes for CASSYVAGGVYNEQFF.

This chain connects TRBV7-2 to TRBJ2-7; 12 bases match TRBD2. The length of the CDR3 is 17 residues. Germline V lookup: CDR1 SGHTA, CDR2 FQGNSA. The V gene end was trimmed by 6 bases and the J gene end by 2 bases; junction bases not matched to a gene: 11. The CDR3 loop is CASSRRTSGTLAYEQYF. The CDR3 DNA is TGTGCCAGCAGTCGAAGGACTAGCGGGACACTGGCCTACGAGCAGTACTTC.

This chain links TRBV4-2 with TRBJ1-5; TRBD1 aligns across 8 bases. The CDR3 runs to 15 residues. Germline V lookup: CDR1 LGHNA, CDR2 YNFKEQ. Trimming took 1 base from V and 6 from J; bases not matched to a gene: 5. Here the CDR3 reads CASSQGTGNGQPQHF. In nucleotides, the CDR3 is TGTGCCAGCAGCCAAGGGACAGGGAACGGTCAGCCCCAGCATTTT.

This sequence joins TRBV2 and TRBJ1-2; D might be TRBD1 (6 bases). The CDR3 has 12 residues. Germline lookup yields CDR1 SNHLY and CDR2 FYNNEI. V was shortened by 8 bases and J by 6 bases, with 13 bases between the two germline ends. DNA for the CDR3: TGTGCCAGCGGTTACGGGGGGCATGGCTACACCTTC. It codes for CASGYGGHGYTF.

The genes are TRBV4-3 and TRBJ2-7; 8 nucleotides match TRBD1. CDR1 LGHNA and CDR2 YSLEER come from the germline V gene. The CDR3 loop spans 16 amino acids. The ends lost 0 bases at V and 2 bases at J; junction bases unmatched: 6. The CDR3 here is CASSQDKSGGAYEQYF. The CDR3 DNA follows: TGCGCCAGCAGCCAAGATAAGTCAGGGGGCGCCTACGAGCAGTACTTC.

The chain is built from TRBV6-5 and TRBJ1-1, with D possibly being TRBD1 (6 bases). In germline, CDR1 is MNHEY, CDR2 SVGAGI. The CDR3 sequence is 14 residues long. V lost 3 bases and J 5 bases, leaving 13 bases between the germline ends. The CDR3 DNA reads TGTGCCAGCAGTTATGGCAGGGGACAAACTGAAGCTTTCTTT. As protein: CASSYGRGQTEAFF.

J is TRBJ2-3 and V is TRBV4-1, with 16 positions matching TRBD2. This CDR3 region has 18 residues. V shed 4 bases, J shed 5 bases, and the junction held 9 bases outside the gene matches. Germline-derived CDR1 and CDR2 are MGHRA and YSYEKL. The CDR3 nucleotides read TGCGCCAGCAGCCGAACCGGGACTAGCGGGGGGGCAATAGATACGCAGTATTTT. Its protein is CASSRTGTSGGAIDTQYF.

This chain links TRBV16 with TRBJ1-2, with D maybe TRBD1 (5 bases). This CDR3 has 14 residues. Trimming stripped 3 bases from V and 2 bases from J, with 10 bases between. The V gene's germline CDR1 is KGHSY and CDR2 FQNENV. CDR3 coding DNA: TGTGCCAGCAGCCAGGTCGCAGGGAACTATGGCTACACCTTC. This codes for CASSQVAGNYGYTF.

This clone was observed a single time. This chain connects TRBV9 to TRBJ1-1; D ambiguous. The CDR3 is 14 amino acids. The germline CDR1 and CDR2 sequences are SGDLS and YYNGEE. Trimming pared 4 bases from V and 0 bases from J, leaving 10 bases between. CDR3 in DNA: TGTGCCAGCAGCCCCCGCGGCTTGAACACTGAAGCTTTCTTT. Translated: CASSPRGLNTEAFF. Looking up the rest from reference TRBV9 and TRBJ1-1 gives the full variable domain: DSGVTQTPKHLITATGQRVTLRCSPRSGDLSVYWYQQSLDQGLQFLIQYYNGEERAKGNILERFSAQQFPDLHSELNLSSLELGDSALYFCASSPRGLNTEAFFGQGTRLTVV.

The chain couples TRBV3-1 (or the pseudogene TRBV3-2) to TRBJ2-1; 8 nucleotides line up with TRBD2. CDR3 length: 18 residues. With V trimmed by 1 base and J by 3 bases, 11 bases remained unmatched. Germline V CDR1 and CDR2: LGHDT, YNNKEL (reference sequence). The CDR3 DNA is TGTGCCAGCAGCCAAGTGTGGAGCGGGAGCGGGAGCTACAATGAGCAGTTCTTC. It translates to CASSQVWSGSGSYNEQFF.

This clone was recorded once. The chain carries TRBV2 and TRBJ2-1; 10 nucleotides agree with TRBD1. The CDR3 sequence is 18 residues long. From germline, CDR1 is SNHLY and CDR2 FYNNEI. V dropped 10 bases and J dropped 8; count of bases not matched to a gene: 23. In DNA, the CDR3 is TGTGCCATCTCCGGGACAGGGGTACCGGGACGGCTGTGGGATGAGCAGTTCTTC. Translated, it gives CAISGTGVPGRLWDEQFF.

CDR3 residues: CASSYGQRNNSPLHF. CDR3 sequence (DNA): TGTGCCAGCAGTTACGGACAGCGGAATAATTCACCCCTCCACTTT. The J gene is TRBJ1-6, the V gene TRBV6-5, with TRBD1 as a possible D gene (6 bases). CDR3 length: 15 amino acids. The V end lost 2 bases, the J end lost 5 bases, and 10 bases lay between the germline ends. Germline CDR1 is MNHEY and CDR2 is SVGAGI.

This clone was observed a single time. This CDR3 reads CASSSSAIMGGDNEQFF. DNA for the CDR3: TGTGCCAGCAGCTCATCGGCTATAATGGGAGGAGACAATGAGCAGTTCTTC. The J gene is TRBJ2-1, the V gene TRBV3-1 (or the pseudogene TRBV3-2), with a weak D call TRBD2 (6 bases). V was clipped by 5 bases and J by 5 bases, with 22 bases between them. The length of the CDR3 is 17 residues. Germline CDR1 and CDR2: LGHDT and YNNKEL (reference sequence).

The gene calls are TRBV9 and TRBJ1-6, with D unclear. Trimming removed 4 bases at V and 5 bases at J, with 10 bases between. The CDR3 length is 14 residues. CDR1 and CDR2 from the germline V gene are SGDLS and YYNGEE. CDR3 DNA: TGTGCCAGCAGCCCCCCCGGGGATAATTCACCCCTCCACTTT. It translates to CASSPPGDNSPLHF.

CDR3 region: CASSSDRDQPQHF. CDR3 bases: TGTGCCAGCAGCTCCGACAGGGATCAGCCCCAGCATTTT. The chain combines TRBV11-1 with TRBJ1-5; 7 nucleotides line up with TRBD1. The CDR3 runs 13 residues. CDR1 SGHAT and CDR2 FQDESV come from the germline V gene (reference sequence). Unmatched junction bases numbered 2, after V lost 4 bases and J lost 5 bases.

This clone has more than one count but fewer than ten. The chain has TRBV27 and TRBJ2-2, with D tentatively TRBD1 (5 bases). This CDR3 has 14 amino acids. Trimming pared 0 bases from V and 9 bases from J, leaving 11 bases between. The V gene's germline CDR1 is MNHEY and CDR2 SMNVEV (reference sequence). The CDR3 protein is CASSLSRGVRELFF. CDR3 nucleotide sequence: TGTGCCAGCAGTTTATCTAGGGGCGTGCGGGAGCTGTTTTTT.

The rearrangement links TRBV4-3 to TRBJ2-3, with D tentatively TRBD1 (6 bases). Trimming removed 0 bases from V and 9 bases from J, with 10 bases in between. Per germline, CDR1 LGHNA and CDR2 YSLEER. CDR3 length: 13 amino acids. The CDR3 DNA is TGCGCCAGCAGCCAAGATCGTGGGGGCACGCAGTATTTT. Its translation is CASSQDRGGTQYF.

The chain joins TRBV28 to TRBJ1-4; D remains unclear. Germline CDR1 is MDHEN and CDR2 is SYDVKM. Trimming pared 6 bases from V and 1 base from J, leaving 9 bases between. This CDR3 is 14 amino acids long. CDR3 in DNA: TGTGCCAGCAGCCCGGACTTAACTAATGAAAAACTGTTTTTT. Its translation is CASSPDLTNEKLFF. The full variable domain, its missing parts supplied by reference TRBV28 and TRBJ1-4, is DVKVTQSSRYLVKRTGEKVFLECVQDMDHENMFWYRQDPGLGLRLIYFSYDVKMKEKGDIPEGYSVSREKKERFSLILESASTNQTSMYLCASSPDLTNEKLFFGSGTQLSVL.

The V call is TRBV19, the J call TRBJ1-1, with TRBD1 matching over 7 bases. The germline CDR1 and CDR2 sequences are LNHDA and SQIVND (reference sequence). The CDR3 is made up of 15 amino acids. The trim removed 3 bases at V and 5 bases at J, leaving 9 bases unmatched. The CDR3 DNA follows: TGTGCCAGTAGTATGAGTCAGGGGGGTGGAACTGAAGCTTTCTTT. Encoded protein: CASSMSQGGGTEAFF.

The chain combines TRBV19 with TRBJ1-3; D is possibly TRBD1 (6 bases). Trimming pared 3 bases from V and 0 bases from J, leaving 15 bases between. CDR1 LNHDA and CDR2 SQIVND come from the germline V gene (reference sequence). The CDR3 contains 17 residues. CDR3: CASSIVTGLSSGNTIYF. The CDR3 DNA is TGTGCCAGTAGTATTGTCACAGGGCTTAGCTCTGGAAACACCATATATTTT.

The chain recombines TRBV20-1 with TRBJ2-7; 13 bases fit TRBD2. CDR1 and CDR2 from the germline V gene are DFQATT and SNEGSKA (reference sequence). The trim removed 3 bases at V and 4 bases at J, leaving 9 bases unmatched. The CDR3 has 16 residues. This chain's CDR3 is CSASGTSGVMAYEQYF. CDR3 bases: TGCAGTGCTAGTGGGACTAGCGGGGTTATGGCTTACGAGCAGTACTTC.

The chain has TRBV4-2 and TRBJ2-2, with a weak D call TRBD1 (6 bases). V lost 5 bases and J 4 bases, leaving 11 bases between the germline ends. CDR1 and CDR2 (germline): LGHNA, YNFKEQ. The CDR3 sequence is 14 residues long. The CDR3 DNA follows: TGTGCCAGCAGCTACAGGGAGAGCACCGGGGAGCTGTTTTTT. It is translated as CASSYRESTGELFF.

V and J are TRBV5-4 and TRBJ2-3; a possible D gene is TRBD2 (6 bases). Looked up from germline, CDR1 is SGHNT and CDR2 is YYREEE (reference sequence). V lost 4 bases and J lost 1, with 10 bases in between. This CDR3 region has 14 residues. CDR3 nucleotide sequence: TGTGCCAGCAGCCAGCAGCGGGGCACAGATACGCAGTATTTT. Its translation: CASSQQRGTDTQYF.